This T cell receptor (beta chain) was documented in a study of CD8 T cells in ankylosing spondylitis. Notes on the study in general: Past research had described some motif variants in reactive arthritis synovial fluid and blood. Seemingly characteristic of ankylosing spondylitis blood was a TCR beta motif consisting of several highly homologous variants.

As the method for making TCR beta libraries, quantitative 5'-RACE with molecular barcodes was used. TCRdb reprocessed the 5' RACE reads with MiXCR, giving one entry per CDR3 protein. The table records about 340,000 distinct CDR3 sequences, 20% to 25% of them present only once. Comment on this clonotype: Its antigen is not identified.

The CDR3 extends over 12 amino acids. Deletions cut 5 bases from V and 1 base from J, with 8 bases between. Germline CDR1 reads DFQATT; CDR2 reads SNEGSKA (reference sequence). Sequencing input: blood, either unsorted or a sorted T cell fraction (not recorded which). The chain recombines TRBV20-1 with TRBJ1-2; a weak D match, TRBD1 (5 bases). This TCR derives from a male donor with ankylosing spondylitis or in good health (not recorded which). The CDR3 is CSAWGDNYGYTF. Here the CDR3 DNA reads TGCAGTGCTTGGGGGGATAACTATGGCTACACCTTC.